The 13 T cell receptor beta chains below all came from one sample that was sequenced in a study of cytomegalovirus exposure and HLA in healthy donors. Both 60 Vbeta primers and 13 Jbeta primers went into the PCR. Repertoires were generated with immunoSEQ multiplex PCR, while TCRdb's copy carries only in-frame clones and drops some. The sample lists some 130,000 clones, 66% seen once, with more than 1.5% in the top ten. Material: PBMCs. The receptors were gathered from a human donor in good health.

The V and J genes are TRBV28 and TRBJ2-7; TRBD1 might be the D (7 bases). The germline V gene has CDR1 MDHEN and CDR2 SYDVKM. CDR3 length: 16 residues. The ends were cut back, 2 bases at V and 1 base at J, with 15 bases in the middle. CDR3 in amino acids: CASSLGGGTVSYEQYF. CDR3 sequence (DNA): TGTGCCAGCAGTTTAGGGGGCGGGACAGTTTCCTACGAGCAGTACTTC.

CDR3 coding DNA: TGTGCCAGCAGCCGGGACAGGGCTGGCTACACCTTC. It codes for CASSRDRAGYTF. V is TRBV2 and J is TRBJ1-2, with TRBD1 matching 9 bases. V trimming: 6 bases; J trimming: 7 bases; junction bases outside the gene matches: 3. CDR1 SNHLY and CDR2 FYNNEI come from the germline V gene. The CDR3 runs 12 residues.

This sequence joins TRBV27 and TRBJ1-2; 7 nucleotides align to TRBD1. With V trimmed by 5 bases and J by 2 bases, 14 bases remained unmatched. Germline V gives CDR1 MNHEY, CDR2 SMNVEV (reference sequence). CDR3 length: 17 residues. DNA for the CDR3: TGTGCCAGCAGTACAGGGGCCCACTACTCGGGCAACTATGGCTACACCTTC. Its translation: CASSTGAHYSGNYGYTF.

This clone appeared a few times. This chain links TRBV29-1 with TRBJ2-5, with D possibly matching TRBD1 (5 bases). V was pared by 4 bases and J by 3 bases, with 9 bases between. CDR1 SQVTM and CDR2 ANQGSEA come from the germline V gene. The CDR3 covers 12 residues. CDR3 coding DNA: TGCAGCGTTGTTGGGGCAGAAGAGACCCAGTACTTC. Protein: CSVVGAEETQYF.

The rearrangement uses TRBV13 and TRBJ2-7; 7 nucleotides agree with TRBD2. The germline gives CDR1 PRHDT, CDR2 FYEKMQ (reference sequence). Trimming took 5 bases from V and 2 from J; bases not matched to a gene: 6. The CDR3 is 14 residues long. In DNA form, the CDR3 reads TGTGCCAGCAGCCTGTCTAGCGGACCCTACGAGCAGTACTTC. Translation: CASSLSSGPYEQYF.

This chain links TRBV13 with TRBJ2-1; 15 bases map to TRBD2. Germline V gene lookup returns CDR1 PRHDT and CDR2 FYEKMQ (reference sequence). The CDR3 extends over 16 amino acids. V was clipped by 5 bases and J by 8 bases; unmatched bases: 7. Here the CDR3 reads CASSLPGTSGRHEQFF. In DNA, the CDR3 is TGTGCCAGCAGCCTCCCCGGGACTAGCGGGAGGCATGAGCAGTTCTTC.

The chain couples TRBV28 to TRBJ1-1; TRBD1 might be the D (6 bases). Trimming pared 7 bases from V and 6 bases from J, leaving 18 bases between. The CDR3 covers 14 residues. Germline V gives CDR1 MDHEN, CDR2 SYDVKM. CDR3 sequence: CASTMTRGSAEAFF. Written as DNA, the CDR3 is TGTGCCAGCACTATGACCAGGGGATCCGCTGAAGCTTTCTTT.

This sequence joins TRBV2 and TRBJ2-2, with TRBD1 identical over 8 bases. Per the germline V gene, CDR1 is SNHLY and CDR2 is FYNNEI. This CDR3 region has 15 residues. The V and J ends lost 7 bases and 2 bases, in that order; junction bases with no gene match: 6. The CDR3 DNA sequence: TGTGCCAGCACCCCCGGACAGGGTAACACCGGGGAGCTGTTTTTT. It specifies CASTPGQGNTGELFF. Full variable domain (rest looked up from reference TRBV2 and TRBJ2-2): EPEVTQTPSHQVTQMGQEVILRCVPISNHLYFYWYRQILGQKVEFLVSFYNNEISEKSEIFDDQFSVERPDGSNFTLKIRSTKLEDSAMYFCASTPGQGNTGELFFGEGSRLTVL.

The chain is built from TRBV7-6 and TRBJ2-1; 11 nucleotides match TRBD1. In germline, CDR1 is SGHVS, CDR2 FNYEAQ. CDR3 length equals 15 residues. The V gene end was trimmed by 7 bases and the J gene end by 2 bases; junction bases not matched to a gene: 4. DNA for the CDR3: TGTGCCAGCACCCTGGGACAGGGGGCCTACAATGAGCAGTTCTTC. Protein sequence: CASTLGQGAYNEQFF.

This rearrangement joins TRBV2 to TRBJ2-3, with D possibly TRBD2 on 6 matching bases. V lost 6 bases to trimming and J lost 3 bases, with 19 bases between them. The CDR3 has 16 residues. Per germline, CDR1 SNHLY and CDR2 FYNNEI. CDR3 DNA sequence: TGTGCCAGCAGATCCTCGGGGAGGATGGTAACAGATACGCAGTATTTT. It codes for CASRSSGRMVTDTQYF. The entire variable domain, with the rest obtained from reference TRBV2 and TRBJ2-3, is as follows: EPEVTQTPSHQVTQMGQEVILRCVPISNHLYFYWYRQILGQKVEFLVSFYNNEISEKSEIFDDQFSVERPDGSNFTLKIRSTKLEDSAMYFCASRSSGRMVTDTQYFGPGTRLTVL.

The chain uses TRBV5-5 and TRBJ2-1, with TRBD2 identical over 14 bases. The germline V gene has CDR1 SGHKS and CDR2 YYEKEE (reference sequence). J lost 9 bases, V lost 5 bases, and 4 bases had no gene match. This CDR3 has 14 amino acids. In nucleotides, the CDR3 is TGTGCCAGCAGGGGACTAGCGGGAGTCGGTGAGCAGTTCTTC. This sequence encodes CASRGLAGVGEQFF.

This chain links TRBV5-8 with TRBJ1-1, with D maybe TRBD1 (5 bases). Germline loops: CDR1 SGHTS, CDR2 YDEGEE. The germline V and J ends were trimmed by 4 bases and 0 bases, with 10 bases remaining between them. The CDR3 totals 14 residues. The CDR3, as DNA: TGTGCCAGCAGCCGCGGGACGGTGAACACTGAAGCTTTCTTT. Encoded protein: CASSRGTVNTEAFF. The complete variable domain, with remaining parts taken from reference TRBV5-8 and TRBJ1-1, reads EAGVTQSPTHLIKTRGQQATLRCSPISGHTSVYWYQQALGLGLQFLLWYDEGEERNRGNFPPRFSGRQFPNYSSELNVNALELEDSALYLCASSRGTVNTEAFFGQGTRLTVV.

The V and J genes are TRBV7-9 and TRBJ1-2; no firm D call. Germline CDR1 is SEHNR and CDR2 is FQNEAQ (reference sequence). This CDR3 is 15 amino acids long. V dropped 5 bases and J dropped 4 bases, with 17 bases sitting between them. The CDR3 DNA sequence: TGTGCCAGCAGCCCTCCCGAGGGAAATGCCTATGGCTACACCTTC. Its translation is CASSPPEGNAYGYTF.